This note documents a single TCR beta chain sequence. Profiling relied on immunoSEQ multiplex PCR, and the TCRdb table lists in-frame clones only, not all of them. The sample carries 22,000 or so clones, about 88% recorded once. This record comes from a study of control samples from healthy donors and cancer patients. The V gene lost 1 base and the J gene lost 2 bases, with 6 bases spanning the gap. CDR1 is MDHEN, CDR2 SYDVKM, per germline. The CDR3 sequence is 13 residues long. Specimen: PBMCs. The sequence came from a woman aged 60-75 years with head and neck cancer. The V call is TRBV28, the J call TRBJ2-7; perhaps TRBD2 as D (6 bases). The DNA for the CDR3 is TGTGCCAGCAGTTTATCGGGAGCCTACGAGCAGTACTTC. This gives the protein CASSLSGAYEQYF.